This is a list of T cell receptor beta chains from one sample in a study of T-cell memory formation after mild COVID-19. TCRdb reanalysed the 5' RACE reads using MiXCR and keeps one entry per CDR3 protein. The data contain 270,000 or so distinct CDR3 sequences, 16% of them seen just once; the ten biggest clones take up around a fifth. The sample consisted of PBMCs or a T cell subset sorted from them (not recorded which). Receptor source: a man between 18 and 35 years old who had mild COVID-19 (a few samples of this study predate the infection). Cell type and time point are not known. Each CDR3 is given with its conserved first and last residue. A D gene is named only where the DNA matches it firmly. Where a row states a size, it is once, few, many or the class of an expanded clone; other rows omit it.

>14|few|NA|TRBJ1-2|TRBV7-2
CASSLNGPGGGYTF
TGTGCCAGCAGCTTGAACGGGCCAGGCGGTGGCTACACCTTC
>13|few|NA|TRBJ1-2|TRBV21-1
CASSKVGGGGYTF
TGTGCCAGCAGCAAAGTAGGGGGGGGCGGCTACACCTTC
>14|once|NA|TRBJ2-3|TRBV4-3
CASSQAGGQDTQYF
TGCGCCAGCAGCCAAGCGGGGGGCCAAGATACGCAGTATTTT
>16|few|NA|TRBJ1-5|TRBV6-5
CASSYRASGSNQPQHF
TGTGCCAGCAGTTACAGGGCGTCAGGGAGCAATCAGCCCCAGCATTTT
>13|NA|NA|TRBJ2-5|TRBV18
CASSPPESVTQYF
TGTGCCAGCTCACCACCGGAGTCAGTGACCCAGTACTTC
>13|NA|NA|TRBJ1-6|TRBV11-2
CASSSTGNSPLHF
TGTGCCAGCAGCTCTACAGGGAATTCACCCCTCCACTTT
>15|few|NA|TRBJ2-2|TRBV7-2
CASTRPGENTGELFF
TGTGCCAGCACCCGCCCAGGGGAGAACACCGGGGAGCTGTTTTTT
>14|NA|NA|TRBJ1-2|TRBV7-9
CASAVGLQGHGYTF
TGTGCAAGCGCAGTGGGTTTACAGGGTCATGGCTACACCTTC
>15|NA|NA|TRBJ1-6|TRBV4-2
CASSQGPQGRPPLHF
TGTGCCAGCAGCCAAGGCCCGCAGGGGAGGCCACCCCTCCACTTT
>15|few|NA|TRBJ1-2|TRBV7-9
CASTLHPETNYGYTF
TGTGCCAGCACCCTTCATCCGGAAACTAACTATGGCTACACCTTC
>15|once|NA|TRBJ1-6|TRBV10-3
CAISEVGSYNSPLHF
TGTGCCATCAGTGAAGTGGGCTCCTATAATTCACCCCTCCACTTT
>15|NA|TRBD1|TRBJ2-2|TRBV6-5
CASSPQGVETGELFF
TGTGCCAGCAGTCCACAGGGGGTTGAGACCGGGGAGCTGTTTTTT
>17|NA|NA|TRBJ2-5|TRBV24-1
CATSDSPGRTYQETQYF
TGTGCCACCAGTGATTCCCCTGGGCGGACGTACCAAGAGACCCAGTACTTC
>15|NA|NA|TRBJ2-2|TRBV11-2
CASSPWTANTGELFF
TGTGCCAGCAGCCCTTGGACGGCGAACACCGGGGAGCTGTTTTTT
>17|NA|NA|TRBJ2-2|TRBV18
CASSPQGGLSGTGELFF
TGTGCCAGCTCACCTCAAGGAGGACTATCGGGCACCGGGGAGCTGTTTTTT
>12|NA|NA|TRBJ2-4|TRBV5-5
CASSWTKNIQYF
TGTGCCAGCAGCTGGACGAAAAACATTCAGTACTTC
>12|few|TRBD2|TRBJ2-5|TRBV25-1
CATASGFGTQYF
TGTGCCACGGCTAGCGGCTTTGGGACCCAGTACTTC
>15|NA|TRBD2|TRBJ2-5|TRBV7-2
CASSSRPGRGETQYF
TGTGCCAGCAGCTCCCGCCCGGGGAGGGGAGAGACCCAGTACTTC
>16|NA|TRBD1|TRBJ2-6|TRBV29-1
CSVRQGSVSGANVLTF
TGCAGCGTGAGACAGGGGAGTGTCTCTGGGGCCAACGTCCTGACTTTC
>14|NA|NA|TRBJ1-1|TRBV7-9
CASSRNQGSTEAFF
TGTGCCAGCAGCCGAAACCAGGGGAGCACTGAAGCTTTCTTT
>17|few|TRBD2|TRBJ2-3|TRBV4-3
CASSLLTSGGVVDTQYF
TGCGCCAGCAGCCTTTTGACTAGCGGGGGGGTAGTAGATACGCAGTATTTT
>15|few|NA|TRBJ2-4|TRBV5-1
CASSPGTDEVNIQYF
TGCGCCAGCAGCCCTGGGACCGACGAAGTAAACATTCAGTACTTC
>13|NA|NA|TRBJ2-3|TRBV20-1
CSASQPARDTQYF
TGCAGTGCTAGCCAACCCGCGAGGGATACGCAGTATTTT
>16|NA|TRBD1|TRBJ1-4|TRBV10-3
CAISGDRITTNEKLFF
TGTGCCATCAGTGGGGACAGGATAACAACTAATGAAAAACTGTTTTTT
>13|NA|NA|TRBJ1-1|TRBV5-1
CASSRQVNTEAFF
TGCGCCAGCAGCCGTCAGGTGAACACTGAAGCTTTCTTT
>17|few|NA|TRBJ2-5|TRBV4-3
CASSQESGGPFWETQYF
TGCGCCAGCAGCCAAGAATCCGGGGGCCCTTTTTGGGAGACCCAGTACTTC
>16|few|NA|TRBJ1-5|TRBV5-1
CASSSGSGGPNQPQHF
TGCGCCAGCAGTTCCGGGTCGGGGGGACCCAATCAGCCCCAGCATTTT
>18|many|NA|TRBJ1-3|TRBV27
CASSLSGTGPRSGNTIYF
TGTGCCAGCAGTTTATCGGGTACAGGGCCCCGCTCTGGAAACACCATATATTTT
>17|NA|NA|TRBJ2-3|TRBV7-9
CASSRAPIYRNTDTQYF
TGTGCCAGCAGCCGAGCCCCGATCTACCGAAACACAGATACGCAGTATTTT
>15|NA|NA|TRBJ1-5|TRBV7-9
CASSPVSGLNQPQHF
TGTGCCAGCAGCCCCGTTAGCGGACTCAATCAGCCCCAGCATTTT
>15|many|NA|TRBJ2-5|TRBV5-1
CASSLEEADQETQYF
TGCGCCAGCAGCTTGGAGGAGGCCGACCAAGAGACCCAGTACTTC
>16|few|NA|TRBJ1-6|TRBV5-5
CASSLVRGEMGSPLHF
TGTGCCAGCAGCTTGGTGCGGGGCGAGATGGGTTCACCCCTCCACTTT
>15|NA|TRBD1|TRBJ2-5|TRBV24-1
CATSEAGTGGETQYF
TGTGCCACCAGTGAAGCCGGGACAGGGGGGGAGACCCAGTACTTC
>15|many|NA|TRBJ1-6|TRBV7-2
CASSLEGQGRAPLHF
TGTGCCAGCAGCTTAGAAGGGCAAGGGAGGGCACCCCTCCACTTT
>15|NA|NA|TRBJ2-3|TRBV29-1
CSVEVRQDGPDTQYF
TGCAGCGTTGAGGTTCGACAAGATGGCCCAGATACGCAGTATTTT
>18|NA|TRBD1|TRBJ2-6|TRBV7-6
CASSPGPGQGSGANVLTF
TGTGCCAGCAGCCCCGGTCCGGGACAGGGTTCAGGGGCCAACGTCCTGACTTTC
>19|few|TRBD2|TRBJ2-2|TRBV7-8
CASSLGDSGGPLNTGELFF
TGTGCCAGCAGCTTAGGGGATAGCGGGGGGCCCTTGAACACCGGGGAGCTGTTTTTT
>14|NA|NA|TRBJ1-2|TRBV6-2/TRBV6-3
CASNLNRESYGYTF
TGTGCCAGCAACCTGAACAGAGAGAGCTATGGCTACACCTTC
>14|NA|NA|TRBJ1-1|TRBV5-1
CASSLSRSNTEAFF
TGCGCCAGCAGCTTGAGCAGATCAAACACTGAAGCTTTCTTT
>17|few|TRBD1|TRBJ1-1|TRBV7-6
CASSLDPGQGGRTEAFF
TGTGCCAGCAGCTTAGACCCGGGACAGGGGGGTCGCACTGAAGCTTTCTTT
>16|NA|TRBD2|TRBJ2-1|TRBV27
CASSPGTSGFYNEQFF
TGTGCCAGCAGTCCCGGGACTAGCGGGTTTTACAATGAGCAGTTCTTC
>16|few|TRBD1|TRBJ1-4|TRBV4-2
CASSRAGGSTNEKLFF
TGTGCCAGCAGCCGCGCAGGGGGCTCGACAAATGAAAAACTGTTTTTT
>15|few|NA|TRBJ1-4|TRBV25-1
CASSEYIPEGEKLFF
TGTGCCAGCAGTGAATATATTCCAGAGGGGGAAAAACTGTTTTTT
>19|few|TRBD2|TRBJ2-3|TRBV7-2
CASSLTSGGLPRGTDTQYF
TGTGCCAGCAGCCTAACTAGCGGGGGGCTCCCTCGGGGGACAGATACGCAGTATTTT
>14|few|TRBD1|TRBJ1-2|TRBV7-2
CASSLGGTVYGYTF
TGTGCCAGCAGCCTGGGGGGGACAGTCTATGGCTACACCTTC
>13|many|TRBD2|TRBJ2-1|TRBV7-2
CASSSLAGAEQFF
TGTGCCAGCAGCTCTTTAGCGGGGGCTGAGCAGTTCTTC
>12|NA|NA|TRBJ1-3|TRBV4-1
CASSQVGNTIYF
TGCGCCAGCAGCCAAGTCGGAAACACCATATATTTT
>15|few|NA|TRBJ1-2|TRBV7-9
CASSLGGGINYGYTF
TGTGCCAGCAGCTTAGGCGGGGGGATTAACTATGGCTACACCTTC
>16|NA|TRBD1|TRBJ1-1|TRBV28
CASSFPGQGAYTEAFF
TGTGCCAGCAGTTTTCCCGGACAGGGGGCTTACACTGAAGCTTTCTTT
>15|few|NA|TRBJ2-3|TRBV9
CASSVVTASTDTQYF
TGTGCCAGCAGCGTAGTAACAGCTAGCACAGATACGCAGTATTTT